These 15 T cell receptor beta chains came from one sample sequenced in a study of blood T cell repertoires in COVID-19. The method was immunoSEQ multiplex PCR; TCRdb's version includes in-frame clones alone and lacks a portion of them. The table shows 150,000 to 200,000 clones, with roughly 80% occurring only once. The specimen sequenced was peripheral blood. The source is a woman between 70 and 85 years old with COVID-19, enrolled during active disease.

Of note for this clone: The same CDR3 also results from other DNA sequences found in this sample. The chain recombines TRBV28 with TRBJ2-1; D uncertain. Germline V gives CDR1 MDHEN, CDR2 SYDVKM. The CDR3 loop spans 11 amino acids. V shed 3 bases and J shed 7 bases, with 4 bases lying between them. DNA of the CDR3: TGTGCCAGCAGTTTGAGAAATGAGCAGTTCTTC. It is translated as CASSLRNEQFF.

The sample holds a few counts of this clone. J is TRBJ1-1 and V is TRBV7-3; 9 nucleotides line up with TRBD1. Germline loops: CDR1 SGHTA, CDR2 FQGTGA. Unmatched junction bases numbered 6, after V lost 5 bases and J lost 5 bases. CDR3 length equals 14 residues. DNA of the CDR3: TGTGCCAGCAGCCTACAGGGGGCGGTTACTGAAGCTTTCTTT. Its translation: CASSLQGAVTEAFF.

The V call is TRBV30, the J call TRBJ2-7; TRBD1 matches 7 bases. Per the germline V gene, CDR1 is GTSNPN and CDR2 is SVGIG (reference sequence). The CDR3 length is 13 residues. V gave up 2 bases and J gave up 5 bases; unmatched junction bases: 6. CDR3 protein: CAWSQTGTHEQYF. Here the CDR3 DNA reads TGTGCCTGGAGTCAGACAGGGACCCACGAGCAGTACTTC.

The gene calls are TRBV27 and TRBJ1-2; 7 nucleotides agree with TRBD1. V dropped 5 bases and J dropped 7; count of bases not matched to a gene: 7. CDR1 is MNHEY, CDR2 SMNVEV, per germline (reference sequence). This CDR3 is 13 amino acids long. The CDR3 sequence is CASSQGGAGGYTF. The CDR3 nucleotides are TGTGCCAGCAGTCAAGGGGGCGCAGGTGGCTACACCTTC.

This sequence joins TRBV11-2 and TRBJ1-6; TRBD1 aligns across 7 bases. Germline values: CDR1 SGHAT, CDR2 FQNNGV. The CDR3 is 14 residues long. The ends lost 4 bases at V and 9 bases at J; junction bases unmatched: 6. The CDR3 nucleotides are TGTGCCAGCAGCTCGACAGGGTGGAGTTCACCCCTCCACTTT. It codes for CASSSTGWSSPLHF.

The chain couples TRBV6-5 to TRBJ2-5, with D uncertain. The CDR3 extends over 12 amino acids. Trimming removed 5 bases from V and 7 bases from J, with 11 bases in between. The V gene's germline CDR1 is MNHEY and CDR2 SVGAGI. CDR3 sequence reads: CASSHYRGTQYF. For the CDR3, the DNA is TGTGCCAGCAGTCACTACCGAGGGACCCAGTACTTC.

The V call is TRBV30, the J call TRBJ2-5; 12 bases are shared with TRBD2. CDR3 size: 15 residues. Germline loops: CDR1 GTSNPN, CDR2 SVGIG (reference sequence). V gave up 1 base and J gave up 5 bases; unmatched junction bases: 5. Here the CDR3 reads CAWSEGGTSGETQYF. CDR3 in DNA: TGTGCCTGGAGTGAGGGCGGGACTAGCGGGGAGACCCAGTACTTC.

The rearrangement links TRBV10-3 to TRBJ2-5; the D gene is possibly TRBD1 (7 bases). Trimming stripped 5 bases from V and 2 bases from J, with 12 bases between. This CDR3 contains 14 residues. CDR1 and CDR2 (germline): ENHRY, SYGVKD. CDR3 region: CAISYQGGQETQYF. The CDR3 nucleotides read TGTGCCATCAGTTACCAGGGGGGTCAAGAGACCCAGTACTTC.

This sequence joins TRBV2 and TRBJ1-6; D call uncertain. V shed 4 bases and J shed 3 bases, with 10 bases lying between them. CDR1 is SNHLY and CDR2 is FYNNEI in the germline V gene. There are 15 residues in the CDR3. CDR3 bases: TGTGCCAGCAGTGCTGAGGCGGACTATAATTCACCCCTCCACTTT. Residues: CASSAEADYNSPLHF.

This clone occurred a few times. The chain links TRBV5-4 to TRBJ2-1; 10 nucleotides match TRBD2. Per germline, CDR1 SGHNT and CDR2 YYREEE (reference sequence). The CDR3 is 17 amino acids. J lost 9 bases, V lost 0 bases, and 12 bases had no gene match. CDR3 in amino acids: CASSLGGPSGGASEQFF. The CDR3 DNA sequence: TGTGCCAGCAGCTTGGGAGGGCCCAGCGGGGGGGCGAGTGAGCAGTTCTTC.

The CDR3 DNA reads as TGTGCCAGCAGCCCCGCGGTGGTTTCCGGCAATGAGCAGTTCTTC. It translates to CASSPAVVSGNEQFF. This sequence joins TRBV7-9 and TRBJ2-1; D is ambiguous. V gave up 5 bases and J gave up 6 bases, with 17 bases separating them. The CDR3 is made up of 15 amino acids. CDR1 is SEHNR, CDR2 FQNEAQ, per germline (reference sequence).

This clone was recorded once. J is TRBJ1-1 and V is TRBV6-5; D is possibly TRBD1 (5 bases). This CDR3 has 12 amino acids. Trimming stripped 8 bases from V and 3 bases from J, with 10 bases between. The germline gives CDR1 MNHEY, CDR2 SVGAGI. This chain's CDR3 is CASFRGDTEAFF. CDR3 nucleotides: TGTGCCAGCTTCCGGGGGGACACTGAAGCTTTCTTT.

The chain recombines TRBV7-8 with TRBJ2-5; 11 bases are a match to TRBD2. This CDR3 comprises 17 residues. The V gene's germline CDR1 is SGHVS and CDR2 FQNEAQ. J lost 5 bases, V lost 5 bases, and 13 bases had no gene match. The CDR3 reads CASSQPTIAGGHETQYF. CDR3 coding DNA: TGTGCCAGCAGCCAGCCAACAATAGCGGGGGGGCACGAGACCCAGTACTTC. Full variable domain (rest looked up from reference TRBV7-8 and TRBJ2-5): GAGVSQSPRYKVAKRGQDVALRCDPISGHVSLFWYQQALGQGPEFLTYFQNEAQLDKSGLPSDRFFAERPEGSVSTLKIQRTQQEDSAVYLCASSQPTIAGGHETQYFGPGTRLLVL.

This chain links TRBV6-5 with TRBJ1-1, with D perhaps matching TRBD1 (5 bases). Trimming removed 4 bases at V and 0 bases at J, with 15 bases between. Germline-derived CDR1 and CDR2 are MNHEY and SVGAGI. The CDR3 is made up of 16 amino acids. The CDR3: CASSFRNRWVNTEAFF. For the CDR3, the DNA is TGTGCCAGCAGTTTCCGAAACAGGTGGGTGAACACTGAAGCTTTCTTT.

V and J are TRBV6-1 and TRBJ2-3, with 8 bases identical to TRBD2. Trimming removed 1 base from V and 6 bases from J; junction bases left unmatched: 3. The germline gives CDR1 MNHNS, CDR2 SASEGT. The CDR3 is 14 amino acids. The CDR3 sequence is CASSEVASGDTQYF. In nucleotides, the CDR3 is TGTGCCAGCAGTGAAGTCGCTAGCGGGGATACGCAGTATTTT.